Below are 26 T cell receptor beta chains sequenced from a single sample in a study of Ad26.COV2.S vaccination and SARS-CoV-2 variants (dated by TCRdb to the early 2020s). Library preparation was by the immunoSEQ multiplex PCR assay. In its TCRdb copy, this immuneACCESS table keeps in-frame sequences only and misses some clones. Where compared with another copy, unresolved V genes explain less than half of these, and the others have no known cause. The sample includes about 440,000 clones, with around 91% observed a single time. The ten biggest clones cover around 4.2% of the sample. The meaning of the sample's treatment or condition label: around 19 received Ad26.COV2.S at low or high dose, single or two shots; 5 received placebo; per-sample allocation not given. Repertoires of vaccine and placebo recipients were sequenced from samples collected on day 63 after the first injection. The sample in question was peripheral blood, obtained in a trial of Ad26.COV2.S vaccine versus placebo. The receptors were gathered from a person aged 18-65 years who received the Ad26.COV2.S COVID-19 vaccine or a placebo.

The chain is built from TRBV7-2 and TRBJ2-2; D could derive from TRBD1 or TRBD2 (5 bases each). The length of the CDR3 is 14 residues. The germline CDR1 and CDR2 sequences are SGHTA and FQGNSA. V was shortened by 5 bases and J by 3 bases, with 10 bases between the two germline ends. DNA of the CDR3: TGTGCCAGCAGCCCGGGACCGTACACCGGGGAGCTGTTTTTT. Translating gives CASSPGPYTGELFF.

J is TRBJ2-5 and V is TRBV5-1, with TRBD1 identical over 9 bases. The CDR3 is 17 residues long. Losses at the gene ends were 3 bases for V and 5 bases for J; bases not matched to a gene: 14. Germline CDR1 is SGHRS and CDR2 is YFSETQ. The CDR3 is CASSSIDRGVFRETQYF. For the CDR3, the DNA is TGCGCCAGCAGCTCTATCGACAGGGGGGTATTTCGGGAGACCCAGTACTTC.

About this clone: This sample includes further DNA sequences coding for the same CDR3. This chain links TRBV7-9 with TRBJ1-5; weak D call: TRBD1 (5 bases). The V gene lost 1 base and the J gene lost 7 bases, with 5 bases spanning the gap. This CDR3 spans 12 amino acids. Germline loops: CDR1 SEHNR, CDR2 FQNEAQ (reference sequence). This chain's CDR3 is CASSLEGQPQHF. The CDR3 DNA reads TGTGCCAGCAGCTTAGAGGGGCAGCCCCAGCATTTT.

This chain joins TRBV4-3 and TRBJ1-1; possibly TRBD1 for D (5 bases). CDR3 length equals 16 residues. Trimming took off 4 bases at V and 1 base at J, with 16 bases between the two ends. From germline, CDR1 is LGHNA and CDR2 YSLEER. CDR3 protein: CASSLGGGITNTEAFF. The CDR3 DNA sequence: TGCGCCAGCAGCCTGGGTGGGGGGATAACGAACACTGAAGCTTTCTTT.

The V and J genes are TRBV10-3 and TRBJ2-7, with D unresolved. The CDR3 has 11 amino acids. Germline V gene sequence: CDR1 ENHRY, CDR2 SYGVKD. V lost 5 bases to trimming and J lost 0 bases, with 2 bases between them. The CDR3 DNA follows: TGTGCCATCAGTCACTCCTACGAGCAGTACTTC. Translating gives CAISHSYEQYF.

This chain uses TRBV19 with TRBJ2-5, with D unclear. The length of the CDR3 is 18 residues. Trimming took off 5 bases at V and 2 bases at J, with 24 bases between the two ends. The V gene's germline CDR1 is LNHDA and CDR2 SQIVND (reference sequence). The DNA of the CDR3 is TGTGCCAGTAGTCCTCAAACTCTGCCTCGACCCCCTCAAGAGACCCAGTACTTC. Translated: CASSPQTLPRPPQETQYF. The entire variable domain, with the rest obtained from reference TRBV19 and TRBJ2-5, is as follows: DGGITQSPKYLFRKEGQNVTLSCEQNLNHDAMYWYRQDPGQGLRLIYYSQIVNDFQKGDIAEGYSVSREKKESFPLTVTSAQKNPTAFYLCASSPQTLPRPPQETQYFGPGTRLLVL.

The genes are TRBV5-1 and TRBJ2-2; weak D call: TRBD2 (5 bases). The CDR3 is 16 residues long. CDR1 and CDR2 from the germline V gene are SGHRS and YFSETQ. V lost 0 bases, J lost 6 bases, and 15 bases lay in between. CDR3 in DNA: TGCGCCAGCAGCTTGGCCAATCGGGATCTGGCCGGGGAGCTGTTTTTT. Amino acid sequence: CASSLANRDLAGELFF. Full variable domain (outside the CDR3, taken from reference TRBV5-1 and TRBJ2-2): KAGVTQTPRYLIKTRGQQVTLSCSPISGHRSVSWYQQTPGQGLQFLFEYFSETQRNKGNFPGRFSGRQFSNSRSEMNVSTLELGDSALYLCASSLANRDLAGELFFGEGSRLTVL.

The chain uses TRBV5-8 and TRBJ2-5; 7 bases map to TRBD2. Losses at the gene ends were 4 bases for V and 4 bases for J; bases not matched to a gene: 16. The CDR3 extends over 17 amino acids. Germline V lookup: CDR1 SGHTS, CDR2 YDEGEE. CDR3 in amino acids: CASSRGGSGRNIETQYF. For the CDR3, the DNA is TGTGCCAGCAGCCGCGGGGGTAGCGGTCGGAATATAGAGACCCAGTACTTC.

The genes are TRBV5-6 and TRBJ2-1, with unresolved D. Germline assignment: CDR1 SGHDT and CDR2 YYEEEE. Trimming left V 0 bases short and J 0 bases short, with 7 bases between. The CDR3 spans 15 residues. The CDR3 sequence: CASSLGGDSYNEQFF. The CDR3 DNA reads TGTGCCAGCAGCTTGGGCGGAGACTCCTACAATGAGCAGTTCTTC.

V is TRBV3-1 (or the pseudogene TRBV3-2) and J is TRBJ2-7; D is unresolved. V lost 3 bases, J lost 6 bases, and 12 bases lay in between. CDR3 length: 13 amino acids. Per germline, CDR1 LGHDT and CDR2 YNNKEL (reference sequence). The CDR3 coding sequence is TGTGCCAGCAGCCACCGTAACGGCCTCGAGCAGTACTTC. Amino acid sequence: CASSHRNGLEQYF.

The chain is built from TRBV7-3 and TRBJ2-6, with D hard to call. V was pared by 3 bases and J by 1 base, with 4 bases between. CDR3 length equals 14 residues. Germline-derived CDR1 and CDR2 are SGHTA and FQGTGA. CDR3 sequence: CASSLGSGANVLTF. CDR3 coding DNA: TGTGCCAGCAGCTTGGGATCTGGGGCCAACGTCCTGACTTTC.

This chain uses TRBV28 with TRBJ1-4; D perhaps matches TRBD1 (5 bases). Germline V gene data show CDR1 as MDHEN and CDR2 as SYDVKM. The V gene lost 6 bases and the J gene lost 7 bases, with 18 bases spanning the gap. The CDR3 totals 15 residues. The CDR3 sequence is CASSPVGEAGEKLFF. As DNA, the CDR3 is TGTGCCAGCAGCCCAGTAGGGGAGGCTGGTGAAAAACTGTTTTTT.

As concerns this clone: Other DNA sequences in this specimen translate into the identical CDR3. The J gene is TRBJ2-7, the V gene TRBV7-2; 8 bases are a match to TRBD2. Germline lookup yields CDR1 SGHTA and CDR2 FQGNSA. This CDR3 has 16 amino acids. J was trimmed by 2 bases and V by 5 bases; bases with no gene match: 11. The DNA for the CDR3 is TGTGCCAGCAGCCTCGGGCGAGCGGGAGACCCCTACGAGCAGTACTTC. Encoded protein: CASSLGRAGDPYEQYF.

The rearrangement joins TRBV10-1 to TRBJ1-1; TRBD1 aligns across 7 bases. V lost 4 bases, J lost 5 bases, and 13 bases stayed unmatched. This CDR3 has 16 amino acids. Germline V gives CDR1 WNHNN, CDR2 SYGVQD (reference sequence). The CDR3 sequence is CASSVRGLYANTEAFF. CDR3 in DNA: TGCGCCAGCAGTGTAAGGGGGCTGTACGCGAATACTGAAGCTTTCTTT.

This chain links TRBV5-1 with TRBJ2-5; D not resolved. The CDR3 covers 15 residues. V gave up 5 bases and J gave up 1 base, with 15 bases separating them. CDR1 and CDR2 from the germline V gene are SGHRS and YFSETQ. CDR3 sequence: CASSRALGLQETQYF. The CDR3 bases are TGCGCCAGCAGTCGGGCATTGGGCCTCCAAGAGACCCAGTACTTC. Looking up the rest from reference TRBV5-1 and TRBJ2-5 gives the full variable domain: KAGVTQTPRYLIKTRGQQVTLSCSPISGHRSVSWYQQTPGQGLQFLFEYFSETQRNKGNFPGRFSGRQFSNSRSEMNVSTLELGDSALYLCASSRALGLQETQYFGPGTRLLVL.

This clone is a singleton in its sample. Other nucleotide sequences in the sample specify the same CDR3. This rearrangement joins TRBV12-3 or TRBV12-4 to TRBJ1-2; D uncertain. The CDR3 sequence is 12 residues long. Trimming pared 5 bases from V and 4 bases from J, leaving 8 bases between. The CDR3 is CASSLIGYGYTF. CDR3 bases: TGTGCCAGCAGTCTTATTGGCTATGGCTACACCTTC.

The V and J genes are TRBV5-1 and TRBJ2-5; D ambiguous. Trimming took 4 bases from V and 7 from J, leaving 8 bases between them. The CDR3 sequence is 11 residues long. Germline V gene sequence: CDR1 SGHRS, CDR2 YFSETQ. The CDR3 region has the DNA TGCGCCAGCAGCGACCTGGGGACCCAGTACTTC. This gives the protein CASSDLGTQYF.

This clone was picked up one time. The CDR3 here is CASSLTQSSGNTIYF. Here the CDR3 DNA reads TGTGCCAGCAGTCTCACCCAGAGTTCTGGAAACACCATATATTTT. The V gene is TRBV6-5, the J gene TRBJ1-3; D unclear. The CDR3 is 15 amino acids. V was clipped by 5 bases and J by 1 base, with 12 bases between them. The germline V gene has CDR1 MNHEY and CDR2 SVGAGI.

The chain links TRBV3-1 (or the pseudogene TRBV3-2) to TRBJ2-1; 7 nucleotides agree with TRBD2. This CDR3 has 14 amino acids. J was trimmed by 4 bases and V by 6 bases; bases with no gene match: 6. The germline V gene has CDR1 LGHDT and CDR2 YNNKEL (reference sequence). CDR3 in DNA: TGTGCCAGCAGGCGGAGCGGGGCATACAATGAGCAGTTCTTC. It specifies CASRRSGAYNEQFF.

This chain links TRBV3-1 (or the pseudogene TRBV3-2) with TRBJ1-2; 7 bases line up with TRBD1. The CDR3 is 15 amino acids. CDR1 and CDR2 (germline): LGHDT, YNNKEL (reference sequence). The J segment lost 1 base and the V segment lost 4 bases, leaving 6 bases of the junction unmatched. As DNA, the CDR3 is TGTGCCAGCAGCCCCCAGGACAGGCTTAACTATGGCTACACCTTC. Its protein is CASSPQDRLNYGYTF.

The rearrangement links TRBV5-1 to TRBJ2-7, with TRBD1 identical over 7 bases. Germline V gene sequence: CDR1 SGHRS, CDR2 YFSETQ. This CDR3 comprises 14 residues. V gave up 1 base and J gave up 6 bases; unmatched junction bases: 7. The CDR3 coding sequence is TGCGCCAGCAGCTTGCGGTCGGCAGGGGGCGAGCAGTACTTC. This sequence encodes CASSLRSAGGEQYF.

This chain joins TRBV7-8 and TRBJ2-7; TRBD1 agrees at 8 bases. CDR3 length equals 15 residues. Trimming cost V 5 bases and J 3 bases; bases outside gene matches: 9. CDR1 SGHVS and CDR2 FQNEAQ come from the germline V gene. The CDR3 sequence: CASSRGGQVVYEQYF. Written as DNA, the CDR3 is TGTGCCAGCAGCCGAGGGGGACAGGTGGTCTACGAGCAGTACTTC.

This chain uses TRBV7-2 with TRBJ2-2, with 12 bases identical to TRBD2. Germline CDR1 is SGHTA and CDR2 is FQGNSA. Trimming removed 4 bases from V and 14 bases from J; junction bases left unmatched: 14. CDR3 length equals 16 residues. CDR3: CASSSLAGGPPGPLFF. CDR3 sequence (DNA): TGTGCCAGCAGCTCCCTAGCGGGAGGGCCACCGGGCCCTCTGTTTTTT.

The chain combines TRBV7-2 with TRBJ2-5; D tentatively fits TRBD1 or TRBD2 (5 bases each). V shed 3 bases and J shed 5 bases, with 13 bases lying between them. Germline V gene sequence: CDR1 SGHTA, CDR2 FQGNSA. The CDR3 sequence is 14 residues long. The CDR3 coding sequence is TGTGCCAGCAGCTTTAGAGGGGTCGGTGAGACCCAGTACTTC. It is translated as CASSFRGVGETQYF.

This clone is a singleton in its sample. The chain carries TRBV7-2 and TRBJ2-7, with no clear D. CDR1 is SGHTA and CDR2 is FQGNSA in the germline V gene. The CDR3 is 12 residues long. The germline V and J ends were trimmed by 2 bases and 4 bases, with 6 bases remaining between them. CDR3 DNA: TGTGCCAGCAGCTTACCCTCATACGAGCAGTACTTC. This sequence encodes CASSLPSYEQYF.

The V and J genes are TRBV30 and TRBJ2-7; TRBD1 is a possible D gene (6 bases). In germline, CDR1 is GTSNPN, CDR2 SVGIG (reference sequence). Trimming shortened V by 0 bases and J by 6 bases, and 12 bases separated the two germline ends. The CDR3 is made up of 13 amino acids. The CDR3 reads CAWSVRSRGEQYF. CDR3 nucleotides: TGTGCCTGGAGTGTACGCAGCAGGGGCGAGCAGTACTTC.